The rows below give T cell receptor beta chains drawn from one sample of a study of T-cell memory formation after mild COVID-19. TCRdb re-derived calls from the 5' RACE reads in MiXCR, one entry per CDR3 protein. The table has roughly 170,000 distinct CDR3 sequences, about 20% seen once; the top ten hold 23%. The source material was PBMCs or a T cell subset sorted from them (not recorded which). The receptors were gathered from an adult woman who had mild COVID-19 (a few samples of this study predate the infection). Cell type and time point are not known. The CDR3 runs from the conserved cysteine through the conserved F or W. The D gene is left open where the match is weak. Part of the rows lack a size; the others show once, few, many or a class for expanded clones.

CDR3 protein: CASSLAAGSTDTQYF; CDR3 DNA: TGTGCCAGCAGCTTAGCAGCGGGGAGCACAGATACGCAGTATTTT; D gene: TRBD2; clone size: NA; J gene: TRBJ2-3; V gene: TRBV7-6
CDR3 protein: CASSQGQISGNTIYF; CDR3 DNA: TGCGCCAGCAGCCAAGGCCAGATCTCTGGAAACACCATATATTTT; D gene: NA; clone size: NA; J gene: TRBJ1-3; V gene: TRBV4-3
CDR3 protein: CASRDGDEAFF; CDR3 DNA: TGTGCCAGTAGGGACGGCGATGAGGCTTTCTTT; D gene: NA; clone size: NA; J gene: TRBJ1-1; V gene: TRBV19
CDR3 protein: CASSQDTSGSYEQYF; CDR3 DNA: TGTGCCAGCAGCCAAGATACTAGCGGGTCCTACGAGCAGTACTTC; D gene: TRBD2; clone size: NA; J gene: TRBJ2-7; V gene: TRBV4-2
CDR3 protein: CASSSGTATDTQYF; CDR3 DNA: TGCGCCAGCAGCTCAGGGACAGCCACAGATACGCAGTATTTT; D gene: TRBD1; clone size: NA; J gene: TRBJ2-3; V gene: TRBV5-1
CDR3 protein: CASSYPPGDEQYF; CDR3 DNA: TGTGCCAGCAGTTACCCACCCGGGGACGAGCAGTACTTC; D gene: NA; clone size: few; J gene: TRBJ2-7; V gene: TRBV6-5
CDR3 protein: CATSARINEQFF; CDR3 DNA: TGTGCCACCAGTGCGAGGATCAATGAGCAGTTCTTC; D gene: NA; clone size: few; J gene: TRBJ2-1; V gene: TRBV24-1
CDR3 protein: CASSLTFLATDTQYF; CDR3 DNA: TGTGCCAGCAGCTTGACTTTCCTAGCTACAGATACGCAGTATTTT; D gene: NA; clone size: few; J gene: TRBJ2-3; V gene: TRBV5-5
CDR3 protein: CASSDWDSRGTEAFF; CDR3 DNA: TGTGCCAGCAGTGACTGGGACAGCCGGGGCACTGAAGCTTTCTTT; D gene: TRBD1; clone size: few; J gene: TRBJ1-1; V gene: TRBV25-1
CDR3 protein: CASILDFSSTNEKLFF; CDR3 DNA: TGTGCCAGCATTCTGGACTTCTCCTCAACTAATGAAAAACTGTTTTTT; D gene: NA; clone size: NA; J gene: TRBJ1-4; V gene: TRBV2
CDR3 protein: CASSLEGEQFF; CDR3 DNA: TGTGCCAGCAGCCTAGAGGGTGAGCAGTTCTTC; D gene: NA; clone size: many; J gene: TRBJ2-1; V gene: TRBV7-9
CDR3 protein: CASSSPPSGLYNEQFF; CDR3 DNA: TGTGCCAGCAGTTCACCCCCTAGCGGGCTGTACAATGAGCAGTTCTTC; D gene: TRBD2; clone size: NA; J gene: TRBJ2-1; V gene: TRBV6-5
CDR3 protein: CASSSTGGAAGYTF; CDR3 DNA: TGTGCCAGCAGTTCGACAGGGGGCGCGGCGGGCTACACCTTC; D gene: TRBD1; clone size: NA; J gene: TRBJ1-2; V gene: TRBV27
CDR3 protein: CSARGTEGPYEQFF; CDR3 DNA: TGCAGTGCTAGGGGGACAGAAGGGCCGTATGAGCAGTTCTTC; D gene: TRBD1; clone size: few; J gene: TRBJ2-1; V gene: TRBV20-1
CDR3 protein: CASSLEVAVTTETQYF; CDR3 DNA: TGCGCCAGCAGCTTGGAGGTTGCGGTCACGACGGAGACCCAGTACTTC; D gene: NA; clone size: many; J gene: TRBJ2-5; V gene: TRBV5-1
CDR3 protein: CASSPAAQFTIGEKLFF; CDR3 DNA: TGTGCCAGCAGTCCCGCGGCTCAGTTTACCATCGGGGAAAAACTGTTTTTT; D gene: NA; clone size: NA; J gene: TRBJ1-4; V gene: TRBV27
CDR3 protein: CASSLTSGKPYEQYF; CDR3 DNA: TGTGCCAGCAGCCTGACTAGCGGAAAACCATACGAGCAGTACTTC; D gene: TRBD2; clone size: NA; J gene: TRBJ2-7; V gene: TRBV27